This entry features one TCR beta chain sequence. These data come from a study of Ad26.COV2.S vaccination and SARS-CoV-2 variants. The table came from immunoSEQ multiplex PCR; TCRdb's copy has only in-frame clones and leaves some out. The table shows fewer than 300,000 clones, with more than 70% occurring only once. Documented treatment: some 20 received Ad26.COV2.S at low or high dose, single or two shots; several received placebo; per-sample allocation not given. After the first vaccine or placebo injection, samples were drawn on day 63. Per the germline V gene, CDR1 is MDHEN and CDR2 is SYDVKM. There are 12 residues in the CDR3. Trimming removed 8 bases at V and 5 bases at J, with 10 bases between.

The V and J genes are TRBV28 and TRBJ1-5; D remains unclear. The source of this sequence is a person aged 18 to 59 who received the Ad26.COV2.S COVID-19 vaccine or a placebo. The sequences come from peripheral blood, collected in a trial of Ad26.COV2.S vaccine versus placebo. This CDR3 reads CASGGADQPQHF. The CDR3 DNA reads TGTGCCAGCGGTGGTGCCGATCAGCCCCAGCATTTT.